This T cell receptor (beta chain) was obtained from a study of monozygotic twins with cystic fibrosis. Only in-frame clones appear in the TCRdb table, and some are missing; sequencing was by immunoSEQ multiplex PCR. The sample holds 30,000 or so clones, roughly 90% seen once. V gave up 0 bases and J gave up 10 bases, with 13 bases separating them. The CDR3 runs 14 residues. Germline V gene data show CDR1 as SGHDT and CDR2 as YYEEEE. This TCR derives from a girl aged 2 to 10 with cystic fibrosis. Sample: blood. This chain joins TRBV5-6 and TRBJ1-4; unclear D gene. CDR3 DNA: TGTGCCAGCAGCTTGGGGGGTAACGGTGTAAAACTGTTTTTT. Protein sequence: CASSLGGNGVKLFF.